Listed here are 14 T cell receptor beta chains from one sample, sequenced in a study of cytomegalovirus exposure and HLA in healthy donors. The protocol was immunoSEQ multiplex PCR, while the TCRdb copy is restricted to in-frame clones and leaves out a portion. The table has some 160,000 clones, 85% to 90% seen once. Material for sequencing was PBMCs. The origin of the receptors is a man younger than 35 in good health and CMV-seronegative.

This clone occurred once. This chain uses TRBV10-3 with TRBJ2-7; D perhaps matches TRBD1 (5 bases). This CDR3 contains 15 residues. V lost 0 bases to trimming and J lost 3 bases, with 12 bases between them. Germline V gives CDR1 ENHRY, CDR2 SYGVKD. CDR3 sequence: CAISESIGADYEQYF. The CDR3 DNA reads TGTGCCATCAGTGAGTCGATAGGGGCCGACTACGAGCAGTACTTC.

This clone was observed a handful of times. The rearrangement joins TRBV10-3 to TRBJ1-2, with no clear D. Trimming took 3 bases from V and 2 from J, leaving 22 bases between them. This CDR3 spans 18 amino acids. Germline V gene lookup returns CDR1 ENHRY and CDR2 SYGVKD. CDR3: CAISDRMMTSGENYGYTF. CDR3 nucleotide sequence: TGTGCCATCAGTGATCGGATGATGACTAGCGGGGAAAACTATGGCTACACCTTC.

The chain employs TRBV18 and TRBJ2-7; 11 positions match TRBD2. There are 16 residues in the CDR3. After removal of 3 bases from V and 1 base from J, the junction contained 5 bases not matched to a gene. The germline gives CDR1 KGHSH, CDR2 LQKENI. CDR3 loop: CASSPGLADLSYEQYF. The CDR3 bases are TGTGCCAGCTCACCGGGACTAGCGGACCTATCCTACGAGCAGTACTTC.

This clone occurred once. The rearrangement links TRBV6-1 to TRBJ2-5; TRBD1 aligns across 12 bases. V shed 2 bases, J shed 6 bases, and the junction held 7 bases outside the gene matches. Germline CDR1 reads MNHNS; CDR2 reads SASEGT. The CDR3 runs to 16 residues. CDR3 sequence (DNA): TGTGCCAGCAGTGAACCGGGGACAGGGGGCCGGAAGACCCAGTACTTC. Amino acids: CASSEPGTGGRKTQYF.

This sequence joins TRBV7-2 and TRBJ2-7; a weak D match, TRBD1 (9 bases). Trimming cost V 1 base and J 1 base, with 17 bases left between them. Germline lookup yields CDR1 SGHTA and CDR2 FQGNSA. The CDR3 sequence is 17 residues long. The CDR3 spells CASSLGGGTGWSYEQYF. CDR3 coding DNA: TGTGCCAGCAGCTTAGGCGGGGGGACAGGGTGGTCCTACGAGCAGTACTTC.

The chain employs TRBV19 and TRBJ2-5, with 9 bases matching TRBD2. The V gene's germline CDR1 is LNHDA and CDR2 SQIVND (reference sequence). There are 19 residues in the CDR3. J lost 5 bases, V lost 2 bases, and 18 bases had no gene match. The CDR3 loop reads CASSITNAVAGVRVETQYF. The DNA for the CDR3 is TGTGCCAGTAGTATAACGAACGCTGTAGCGGGAGTACGGGTGGAGACCCAGTACTTC. Full variable domain (missing parts from reference TRBV19 and TRBJ2-5): DGGITQSPKYLFRKEGQNVTLSCEQNLNHDAMYWYRQDPGQGLRLIYYSQIVNDFQKGDIAEGYSVSREKKESFPLTVTSAQKNPTAFYLCASSITNAVAGVRVETQYFGPGTRLLVL.

The J gene is TRBJ2-2, the V gene TRBV7-9; 10 nucleotides match TRBD1. Germline loops: CDR1 SEHNR, CDR2 FQNEAQ (reference sequence). This CDR3 comprises 14 residues. V dropped 11 bases and J dropped 0; count of bases not matched to a gene: 3. DNA of the CDR3: TGTGCCGGGGACAGGGGCCCGAACACCGGGGAGCTGTTTTTT. Amino acids: CAGDRGPNTGELFF.

The chain's CDR3 is CASSPRTDGPPEAFF. CDR3 bases: TGTGCCAGCAGCCCCCGGACAGACGGGCCGCCTGAAGCTTTCTTT. The V call is TRBV11-3, the J call TRBJ1-1, with D perhaps TRBD1 (6 bases). The CDR3 extends over 15 amino acids. Trimming removed 5 bases at V and 6 bases at J, with 19 bases between. Germline CDR1 and CDR2: SGHNT and YENEEA.

This chain links TRBV28 with TRBJ1-1, with 7 bases matching TRBD1. The CDR3 consists of 13 residues. In germline, CDR1 is MDHEN, CDR2 SYDVKM. Trimming took 11 bases from V and 2 from J; bases not matched to a gene: 8. The CDR3 region is CAGMGQSNTEAFF. The CDR3 DNA reads as TGTGCCGGGATGGGACAGTCAAACACTGAAGCTTTCTTT.

This clone was recorded only once. This rearrangement joins TRBV5-4 to TRBJ1-2; no definite D call. V lost 5 bases and J lost 4, with 18 bases in between. The CDR3 loop spans 15 amino acids. Looked up from germline, CDR1 is SGHNT and CDR2 is YYREEE (reference sequence). CDR3 sequence (DNA): TGTGCCAGCAGTCAATGGAGCGGGCTTGGCTATGGCTACACCTTC. It yields the protein CASSQWSGLGYGYTF. The whole variable domain, remainder taken from reference TRBV5-4 and TRBJ1-2, is ETGVTQSPTHLIKTRGQQVTLRCSSQSGHNTVSWYQQALGQGPQFIFQYYREEENGRGNFPPRFSGLQFPNYSSELNVNALELDDSALYLCASSQWSGLGYGYTFGSGTRLTVV.

The rearrangement joins TRBV6-6 to TRBJ1-1; no firm D call. This CDR3 has 12 amino acids. Deletions cut 5 bases from V and 11 bases from J, with 15 bases between. Germline V gives CDR1 MNHNY, CDR2 SVGAGI (reference sequence). Written as DNA, the CDR3 is TGTGCCAGCAGTCCTGGGTCCCGGAGGGCTTTCTTT. Translation gives CASSPGSRRAFF.

The V gene is TRBV27, the J gene TRBJ2-1; the D gene is possibly TRBD1 (6 bases). The V gene lost 3 bases and the J gene lost 1 base, with 10 bases spanning the gap. This CDR3 region has 15 residues. CDR1 is MNHEY and CDR2 is SMNVEV in the germline V gene (reference sequence). In DNA, the CDR3 is TGTGCCAGCAGTTTTGGTCAGGGGTCCTACAATGAGCAGTTCTTC. This encodes CASSFGQGSYNEQFF.

The chain's CDR3 is CASSSTSGGTDTQYF. CDR3 nucleotide sequence: TGTGCCAGCAGTAGTACTAGCGGGGGAACAGATACGCAGTATTTT. The V gene is TRBV25-1, the J gene TRBJ2-3; 11 nucleotides align to TRBD2. J was trimmed by 3 bases and V by 5 bases; bases with no gene match: 4. CDR1 is MGHDK and CDR2 is SYGVNS in the germline V gene. This CDR3 is 15 amino acids long.

The chain joins TRBV7-6 to TRBJ2-5, with D tentatively TRBD1 (5 bases). CDR1 is SGHVS and CDR2 is FNYEAQ in the germline V gene. This CDR3 region has 15 residues. Trimming cost V 1 base and J 1 base, with 10 bases left between them. CDR3 in amino acids: CASSLEYRSQETQYF. DNA for the CDR3: TGTGCCAGCAGCTTAGAGTACAGGTCCCAAGAGACCCAGTACTTC.